This T cell receptor (beta chain) was identified during a study of blood T cell repertoires in COVID-19. Study at large: Spain, Italy and the United States supplied samples that represented acute and convalescent COVID-19.

Trimming took off 1 base at V and 7 bases at J, with 19 bases between the two ends. CDR3 size: 16 residues. Germline V gene sequence: CDR1 MDHEN, CDR2 SYDVKM. Produced via immunoSEQ multiplex PCR; TCRdb's table is partial and in-frame only. The sample yields 56,000 or so clones, around four fifths seen once. The receptor was derived from a man aged 45 to 65 with acute or convalescent COVID-19. This chain links TRBV28 with TRBJ1-1; weak D call: TRBD1 (5 bases). What was sequenced was peripheral blood. The CDR3 bases are TGTGCCAGCAGTTTATTCGGGCGGGCAGGGAGGGTTGAAGCTTTCTTT. This sequence encodes CASSLFGRAGRVEAFF.